This T cell receptor beta chain is drawn from a study of breast tumors, draining lymph nodes, adjacent tissues. General study findings and limits: The data were judged consistent with most tumor T cells coming from lymph node and expanding in tumor.

Many counts were recorded for this clonotype. What it binds is not known. V was shortened by 3 bases and J by 6 bases, with 12 bases between the two germline ends. There are 14 residues in the CDR3. Germline CDR1 and CDR2: SEHNR and FQNEAQ (reference sequence). Breast cancer patients provided tissue from their axillary draining lymph nodes. TCRdb itself ran the multiplex PCR reads through MiXCR, one entry per CDR3 protein. The sample has 150,000 to 200,000 distinct CDR3 sequences; about 33% are singletons. The specimen sequenced was axillary lymph node tissue. This clonotype originated in a female donor with breast cancer. Some clones in this sample may be carry-over from other donors' samples. The chain links TRBV7-9 to TRBJ2-1; D perhaps matches TRBD2 (6 bases). CDR3 coding DNA: TGTGCCAGCAGCTTCGGGACTCCTCCCAATGAGCAGTTCTTC. It specifies CASSFGTPPNEQFF.